Below, one TCR beta chain is given with its context. This specimen belongs to a study of blood T cell repertoires in COVID-19. About the study: The samples span acute and convalescent COVID-19 from the United States, Italy and Spain. PBMCs, B-cell-depleted T cells, or T cells were the source of the cDNA or gDNA that made up the material.

This CDR3 is built from 15 residues. Deletions cut 0 bases from V and 0 bases from J, with 7 bases between. From germline, CDR1 is LGHDT and CDR2 YNNKEL (reference sequence). The table came from immunoSEQ multiplex PCR; TCRdb's copy has only in-frame clones and leaves some out. The profile shows just under 80,000 clones, just over 85% of them singletons. The chain is built from TRBV3-1 (or the pseudogene TRBV3-2) and TRBJ2-3; tentatively, D is TRBD2 (5 bases). The source of this sequence is a human donor in a cohort sampled during active COVID-19. Sequenced: peripheral blood. As DNA, the CDR3 is TGTGCCAGCAGCCAAGATAGCGTGAGCACAGATACGCAGTATTTT. Protein: CASSQDSVSTDTQYF.